This entry describes one T cell receptor (beta chain). The target antigen is unknown. The data are from a study of T cell responses to AZD1222 COVID-19 vaccine. Whole-study findings and limits: The study found vaccine-associated CD4 TCRs spanning spike, dominant at 160-218 and 743-854.

Germline V gene data show CDR1 as KGHSH and CDR2 as LQKENI. This CDR3 is 13 amino acids long. Losses at the gene ends were 4 bases for V and 7 bases for J; bases not matched to a gene: 6. Repertoires were generated with immunoSEQ multiplex PCR, while TCRdb's copy carries only in-frame clones and drops some. The data show roughly 110,000 clones, about 85% seen once. The sequences come from peripheral blood, collected 28 days after the second AZD1222 dose. The receptor was isolated from an adult who received the AZD1222 COVID-19 vaccine. The genes are TRBV18 and TRBJ2-7; 8 bases match TRBD1. The CDR3 sequence is CASSRTGPGEQYF. For the CDR3, the DNA is TGTGCCAGCTCACGGACAGGGCCAGGGGAGCAGTACTTC.